The T cell receptor (beta chain) described here comes from a study of blood T cell repertoires in COVID-19. Overall study context: Both acute and convalescent COVID-19 samples were obtained from the United States, Italy and Spain. The analysed material was cDNA or gDNA that came from T cells, B-cell-depleted T cells, or PBMCs.

CDR3 length: 15 residues. CDR1 SGHRS and CDR2 YFSETQ come from the germline V gene. The V end was cut by 4 bases, the J end by 3 bases, with 15 bases between. As originally analysed: Estimated nucleated cell counts came from reference gene primer amplification. Clones were sequenced by immunoSEQ multiplex PCR, and TCRdb holds only the in-frame ones, with some missing. The V and J calls and clone size are taken from that table; D and trimming were inferred from the DNA. The data hold over 200,000 clones, with around 85% observed a single time. The rearrangement links TRBV5-1 to TRBJ2-3; a possible D gene is TRBD1 (6 bases). The sequenced material came from peripheral blood. This TCR was recovered from a human donor in a cohort sampled during active COVID-19. The CDR3 loop reads CASSLDTGKTDTQYF. CDR3 bases: TGCGCCAGCAGCCTAGACACAGGGAAGACAGATACGCAGTATTTT. The whole variable domain, filled in from reference TRBV5-1 and TRBJ2-3, reads KAGVTQTPRYLIKTRGQQVTLSCSPISGHRSVSWYQQTPGQGLQFLFEYFSETQRNKGNFPGRFSGRQFSNSRSEMNVSTLELGDSALYLCASSLDTGKTDTQYFGPGTRLTVL.